These T cell receptor delta chains were read from a single sample in a study of gamma-delta T cells after stem cell transplantation. TCRdb reanalysed the RT-PCR reads with CATT. The profile shows 2,500 or so delta-chain clones, approximately 7.7% of them singletons. Sequenced input: gamma-delta T cells. These receptors were obtained from a human donor. It is not recorded whose cells these are; they may come from a transplant donor. The conserved cysteine and the conserved F or W are not part of the CDR3 here.

j_gene	v_gene	CDR3aa
TRDJ1	TRDV2	ACDTVGAVRGDTDKLI
TRDJ3	TRDV2	ACDTTQGNTGVPSSLATRQMF
TRDJ3	TRDV2	ACDTGGSLGSWDTRQMF
TRDJ1	TRDV2	ACDTVGGQVDTVSDNLI
TRDJ1	TRDV2	ACDTVSRPGDNHDKLI
TRDJ1	TRDV2	ACDQLLGDTRAPGTDKLT
TRDJ1	TRDV2	ACDALGDKGRNGLI
TRDJ1	TRDV2	ACEPLLGDRMYTDKLI
TRDJ1	TRDV2	ACDTLALNTDKLI
TRDJ1	TRDV2	ACDTMGDPTDKLI
TRDJ1	TRDV2	ACDTMLGELSMLITDTLI
TRDJ1	TRDV2	ACDTVLGDTLVYTDKLI
TRDJ1	TRDV2	ACDSRGDTATDKLI
TRDJ1	TRDV2	ACDTLGDRTDKLI
TRDJ1	TRDV2	ACDAVLGDIKCTDKLI
TRDJ1	TRDV3	AFTGSGGIRRLI
TRDJ1	TRDV2	ACDTVGTNTDKLI
TRDJ1	TRDV2	ACDLPGATGGKLI
TRDJ1	TRDV2	ACDSLGDTEDTDKLI
TRDJ2	TRDV1	ALGDLGLPVLGAMGAAQLF
TRDJ3	TRDV2	ACDTGHSGGSWDTRQMF
TRDJ1	TRDV2	ACDTIRPVAINTGYQMYTLI
TRDJ1	TRDV2	ACDTLGAPPDKLI
TRDJ1	TRDV2	ACDVLGGADKLI
TRDJ3	TRDV2	ACDPVKGDTLDLSWDTRQMF
TRDJ1	TRDV2	ACDPLTGGYAETDKLI
TRDJ1	TRDV2	ACDTLQGGGTIYTDKLI
TRDJ3	TRDV2	ACDAAGYAEWDTRQMF
TRDJ3	TRDV2	ACDTTSGGPGSWDTRQMF
TRDJ1	TRDV2	ACDTLGGDTDKLI
TRDJ1	TRDV2	ACDKYPILGDTDKLI
TRDJ1	TRDV2	ACDTVSAGDPRLI
TRDJ1	TRDV2	ACDTVGPFTDKLI
TRDJ1	TRDV2	ACDPLLLLGDTDKLI
TRDJ1	TRDV2	ACDHILGDTRDKLI
TRDJ1	TRDV2	ACDTMLGDTEYTDKLI
TRDJ1	TRDV2	ACDTVLGDTKLLYTDKLI
TRDJ1	TRDV2	ACDSVNSRTGGFNDKLI
TRDJ1	TRDV2	ACDTVGGVAKGSTDKLI
TRDJ1	TRDV2	ACAGLGVPYTDKLI
TRDJ1	TRDV1	ALGENFLRLTGGIYTDKLI
TRDJ3	TRDV2	ACDAGGNWGPSSWDTRQMF
TRDJ1	TRDV2	ACDTMASGVYAGTDNLI
TRDJ1	TRDV2	ACDTVRRGDCSSKYTDKLI
TRDJ1	TRDV2	ACDTVDTGALQLLI
TRDJ1	TRDV2	ACDTVGGGYAMLSLI
TRDJ1	TRDV2	ACDTLSTGGYVYTDKLI
TRDJ3	TRDV2	ACDTVGAVRGDTRQMF
TRDJ1	TRDV2	ACDTVGLNPDKLI
TRDJ3	TRDV2	ACDTVLGDSSSWDARQMF